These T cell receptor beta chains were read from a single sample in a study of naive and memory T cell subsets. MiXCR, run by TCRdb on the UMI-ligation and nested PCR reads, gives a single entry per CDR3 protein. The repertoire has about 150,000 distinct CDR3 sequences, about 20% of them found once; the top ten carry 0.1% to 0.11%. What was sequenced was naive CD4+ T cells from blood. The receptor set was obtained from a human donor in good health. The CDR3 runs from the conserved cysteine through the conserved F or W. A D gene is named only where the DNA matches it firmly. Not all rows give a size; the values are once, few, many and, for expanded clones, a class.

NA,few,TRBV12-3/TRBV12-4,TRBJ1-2,CASSPVGGVSYGYTF,TGTGCCAGCAGTCCCGTGGGGGGGGTAAGCTATGGCTACACCTTC
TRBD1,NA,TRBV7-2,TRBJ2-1,CASSPQGVSYNEQFF,TGTGCCAGCAGTCCGCAGGGGGTGTCCTACAATGAGCAGTTCTTC
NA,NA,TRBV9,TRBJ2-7,CASARAGDSYEQYF,TGTGCCAGCGCTCGGGCAGGGGATTCCTACGAGCAGTACTTC
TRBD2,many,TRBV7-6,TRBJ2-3,CASSLEFETSADTQYF,TGTGCCAGCAGCTTAGAGTTTGAGACTAGCGCAGATACGCAGTATTTT
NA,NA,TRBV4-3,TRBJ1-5,CASSQVLGYQPQHF,TGCGCCAGCAGCCAAGTCCTAGGGTATCAGCCCCAGCATTTT
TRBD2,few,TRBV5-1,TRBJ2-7,CASSLEGGDEQYF,TGCGCCAGCAGCTTGGAGGGAGGGGACGAGCAGTACTTC
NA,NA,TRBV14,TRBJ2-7,CASSRGDGGGRSYEQYF,TGTGCCAGCAGCCGTGGAGATGGGGGAGGACGCTCCTACGAGCAGTACTTC
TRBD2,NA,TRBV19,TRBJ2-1,CASSPHLAEYNEQFF,TGTGCCAGTAGTCCCCATCTAGCGGAGTACAATGAGCAGTTCTTC
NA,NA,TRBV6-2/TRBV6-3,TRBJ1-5,CASSYLQGNQPQHF,TGTGCCAGCAGTTACCTGCAGGGCAATCAGCCCCAGCATTTT
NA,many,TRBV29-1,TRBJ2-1,CSVGLRGSYNEQFF,TGCAGCGTTGGTCTTCGGGGCTCCTACAATGAGCAGTTCTTC
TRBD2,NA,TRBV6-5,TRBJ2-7,CASSYSGASGSGEQYF,TGTGCCAGCAGTTACTCCGGGGCTAGCGGGAGTGGGGAGCAGTACTTC
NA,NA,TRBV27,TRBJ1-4,CASSSQWGGNEKLFF,TGTGCCAGCAGTTCTCAATGGGGCGGTAATGAAAAACTGTTTTTT
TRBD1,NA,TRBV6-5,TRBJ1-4,CASSLLQGAWEKLFF,TGTGCCAGCAGTCTACTACAGGGGGCATGGGAAAAACTGTTTTTT
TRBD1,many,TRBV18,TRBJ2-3,CASSPARGQGADTQYF,TGTGCCAGCTCACCAGCGCGGGGACAGGGGGCAGATACGCAGTATTTT
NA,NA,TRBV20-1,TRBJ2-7,CSARDTGHSYEQYF,TGCAGTGCTAGAGATACAGGGCACTCCTACGAGCAGTACTTC
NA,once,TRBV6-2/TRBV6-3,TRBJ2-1,CASSSYSGTHSYNEQFF,TGTGCCAGCAGTTCTTACTCCGGGACTCATTCCTACAATGAGCAGTTCTTC
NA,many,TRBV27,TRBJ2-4,CASSPRIAKNIQYF,TGTGCCAGCAGTCCCCGTATAGCCAAAAACATTCAGTACTTC
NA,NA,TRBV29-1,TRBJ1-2,CSIETPRVFGYTF,TGCAGCATTGAGACCCCGAGGGTATTTGGCTACACCTTC
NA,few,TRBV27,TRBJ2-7,CASSLGQGFDEQYF,TGTGCCAGCAGTTTAGGGCAGGGCTTCGACGAGCAGTACTTC
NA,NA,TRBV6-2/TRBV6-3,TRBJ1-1,CASRDTIFEAFF,TGTGCCAGCAGAGACACCATTTTTGAAGCTTTCTTT
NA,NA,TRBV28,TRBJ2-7,CASSLLGTLGHEQYF,TGTGCCAGCAGTTTATTGGGGACCCTCGGCCACGAGCAGTACTTC
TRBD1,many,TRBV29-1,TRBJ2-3,CSVEVWKMMKGAGDTQYF,TGCAGCGTTGAAGTATGGAAAATGATGAAGGGGGCAGGAGATACGCAGTATTTT
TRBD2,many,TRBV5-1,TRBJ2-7,CASSAEPALAGSYEQYF,TGCGCCAGCAGCGCCGAACCCGCACTAGCGGGAAGCTACGAGCAGTACTTC
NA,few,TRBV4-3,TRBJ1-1,CASSQEGRGDTEAFF,TGCGCCAGCAGCCAAGAGGGCAGGGGAGACACTGAAGCTTTCTTT
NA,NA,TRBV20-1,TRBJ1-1,CSALSGGPVMGNTEAFF,TGCAGTGCTCTCTCCGGAGGTCCGGTGATGGGGAACACTGAAGCTTTCTTT
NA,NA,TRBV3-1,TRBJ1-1,CASSQESTGNTEAFF,TGTGCCAGCAGCCAAGAGTCGACTGGGAACACTGAAGCTTTCTTT
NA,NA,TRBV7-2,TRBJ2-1,CASRRGEQFF,TGTGCCTCCCGCCGAGGTGAGCAGTTCTTC
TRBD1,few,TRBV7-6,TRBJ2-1,CASSLVRQGEQFF,TGTGCCAGCAGCTTGGTCCGACAGGGAGAGCAGTTCTTC
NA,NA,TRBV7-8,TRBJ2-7,CASSLSTGYEQYF,TGTGCCAGCAGCTTGTCGACAGGCTACGAGCAGTACTTC
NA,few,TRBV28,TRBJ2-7,CASSFWGRILYEQYF,TGTGCCAGCAGTTTCTGGGGGCGAATTCTCTACGAGCAGTACTTC
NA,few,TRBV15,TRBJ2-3,CATSRGGVDTQYF,TGTGCCACCAGCAGAGGGGGGGTAGATACGCAGTATTTT
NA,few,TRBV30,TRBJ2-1,CAWSVLAGASGQFF,TGTGCCTGGAGTGTACTGGCGGGGGCCTCGGGGCAGTTCTTC
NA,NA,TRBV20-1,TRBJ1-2,CSARRQTENYGYTF,TGCAGTGCTAGGAGGCAGACTGAGAACTATGGCTACACCTTC
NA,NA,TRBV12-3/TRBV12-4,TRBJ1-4,CASGTVGPNEKLFF,TGTGCCAGCGGGACTGTGGGGCCGAATGAAAAACTGTTTTTT
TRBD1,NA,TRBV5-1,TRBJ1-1,CASSSGQGNTEAFF,TGCGCCAGCAGCTCCGGACAGGGGAACACTGAAGCTTTCTTT
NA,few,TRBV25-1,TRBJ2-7,CASSEYISGHEQYF,TGTGCCAGCAGTGAATATATATCAGGCCACGAGCAGTACTTC
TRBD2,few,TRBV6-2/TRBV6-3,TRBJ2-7,CASRRLAGVYEQYF,TGTGCCAGCAGACGACTAGCGGGAGTATACGAGCAGTACTTC
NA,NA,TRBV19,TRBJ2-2,CANLGLQGTGELFF,TGTGCCAACCTAGGGCTACAGGGCACCGGGGAGCTGTTTTTT
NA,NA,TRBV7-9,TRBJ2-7,CASSSPPREQYF,TGTGCCAGCAGCTCCCCTCCGAGGGAGCAGTACTTC
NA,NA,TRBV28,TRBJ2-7,CASSFPGTMAYEQYF,TGTGCCAGCAGTTTTCCCGGGACCATGGCCTACGAGCAGTACTTC
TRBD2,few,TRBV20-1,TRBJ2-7,CSAYLGGRAAEQYF,TGCAGTGCTTACCTAGGAGGGAGGGCCGCCGAGCAGTACTTC
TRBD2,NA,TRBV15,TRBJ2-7,CATSRGASSGRYHFVYEQYF,TGTGCCACCAGCAGAGGGGCGAGTAGCGGGAGGTATCATTTCGTCTACGAGCAGTACTTC
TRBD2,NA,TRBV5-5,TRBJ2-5,CASSYWTSAPVF,TGTGCCAGCAGCTACTGGACTAGCGCCCCGGTCTTC
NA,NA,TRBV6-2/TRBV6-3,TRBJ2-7,CASSYSAGRNEQYF,TGTGCCAGCAGTTACTCGGCAGGGCGAAACGAGCAGTACTTC
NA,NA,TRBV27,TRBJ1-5,CASRGQPQHF,TGTGCCAGCAGGGGTCAGCCCCAGCATTTT
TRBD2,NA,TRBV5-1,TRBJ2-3,CASSLILAGVPDTQYF,TGCGCCAGCAGCTTGATACTAGCGGGAGTCCCAGATACGCAGTATTTT
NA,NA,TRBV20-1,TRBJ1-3,CSASRAGPGNTIYF,TGCAGTGCTAGCCGGGCAGGGCCTGGAAACACCATATATTTT
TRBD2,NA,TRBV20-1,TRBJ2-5,CSANLAAGATQYF,TGCAGTGCTAACCTCGCAGCGGGAGCGACCCAGTACTTC
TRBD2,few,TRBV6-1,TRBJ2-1,CASSFGLAGISSYNEQFF,TGTGCCAGCAGTTTCGGACTAGCGGGGATAAGCTCCTACAATGAGCAGTTCTTC
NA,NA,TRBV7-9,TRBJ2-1,CASSLLGVIHNEQFF,TGTGCCAGCAGCTTACTGGGAGTTATCCACAATGAGCAGTTCTTC
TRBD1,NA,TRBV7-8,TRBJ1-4,CASSLQGGLFF,TGTGCCAGCAGCTTACAGGGGGGACTGTTTTTT